A single sample is the source of the 27 T cell receptor beta chains below, sequenced in a study of T cell responses to AZD1222 COVID-19 vaccine. Assay: immunoSEQ multiplex PCR; the TCRdb copy retains only in-frame clones and omits some. Of 91,000 or so clones listed, roughly nine tenths are singletons. This specimen consisted of peripheral blood, obtained 28 days after the second AZD1222 dose. These receptors came from an adult who received the AZD1222 COVID-19 vaccine.

This chain uses TRBV29-1 with TRBJ2-7; 7 nucleotides agree with TRBD1. V dropped 1 base and J dropped 4; count of bases not matched to a gene: 7. CDR3 size: 14 residues. Germline CDR1 is SQVTM and CDR2 is ANQGSEA. The CDR3 is CSVEVQGNEYEQYF. The DNA for the CDR3 is TGCAGCGTTGAAGTACAGGGGAACGAGTACGAGCAGTACTTC.

This clone was detected once. The chain links TRBV15 to TRBJ1-3; D uncertain. Germline V lookup: CDR1 LNHNV, CDR2 YYDKDF (reference sequence). Trimming took 3 bases from V and 0 from J, leaving 6 bases between them. This CDR3 is 14 amino acids long. The CDR3 region is CATSRRGSGNTIYF. In DNA form, the CDR3 reads TGTGCCACCAGCAGGAGAGGCTCTGGAAACACCATATATTTT.

This clone was observed a handful of times. The V and J genes are TRBV10-1 and TRBJ2-5; D tentatively fits TRBD1 or TRBD2 (5 bases each). Trimming removed 0 bases from V and 2 bases from J, with 7 bases in between. Germline V lookup: CDR1 WNHNN, CDR2 SYGVQD (reference sequence). There are 14 residues in the CDR3. For the CDR3, the DNA is TGCGCCAGCAGTGAGTCGGGACGTCAAGAGACCCAGTACTTC. Translating it yields CASSESGRQETQYF.

This chain connects TRBV19 to TRBJ1-5; TRBD1 matches at 8 bases. The trim removed 5 bases at V and 0 bases at J, leaving 9 bases unmatched. CDR1 and CDR2 from the germline V gene are LNHDA and SQIVND (reference sequence). The CDR3 has 17 amino acids. CDR3 sequence: CASSAGTGYNSNQPQHF. As DNA, the CDR3 is TGTGCCAGTAGTGCTGGGACAGGCTATAATAGCAATCAGCCCCAGCATTTT.

As for this clone: Germline and junction disagree at one end, which may indicate a read error. The genes are TRBV5-5 and TRBJ1-6; 8 bases are a match to TRBD1. The V gene's germline CDR1 is SGHKS and CDR2 YYEKEE (reference sequence). This CDR3 is 16 amino acids long. This CDR3 reads CASSLGGNRGNSPLHF. In DNA, the CDR3 is TGTGCCAGCAGTTTGGGGGGAAACAGGGGGAATTCACCCCTCCACTTT.

The count of this clone is one. The V and J genes are TRBV6-2 or TRBV6-3 and TRBJ2-1; D is perhaps TRBD2 (7 bases). Per germline, CDR1 MNHEY and CDR2 SVGEGT. Trimming took 0 bases from V and 5 from J, leaving 14 bases between them. The CDR3 totals 16 residues. CDR3 region: CASSYSRGGSNNEQFF. In nucleotides, the CDR3 is TGTGCCAGCAGTTACTCGAGGGGGGGTAGCAACAATGAGCAGTTCTTC.

The rearrangement uses TRBV14 and TRBJ1-2, with D perhaps matching TRBD1 (6 bases). V was trimmed by 5 bases and J by 4 bases, leaving 8 bases between them. Germline CDR1 SGHDN, CDR2 FVKESK. This CDR3 spans 12 amino acids. CDR3 region: CASSTGPYGYTF. CDR3 nucleotides: TGTGCCAGCAGCACAGGGCCCTATGGCTACACCTTC.

The chain uses TRBV11-3 and TRBJ2-7; D gene unclear. V was pared by 5 bases and J by 0 bases, with 5 bases between. Germline assignment: CDR1 SGHNT and CDR2 YENEEA. CDR3 length equals 12 residues. The CDR3 loop reads CASSTSSYEQYF. CDR3 DNA: TGTGCCAGCAGCACGAGCTCCTACGAGCAGTACTTC.

This clone came up once. CDR3: CASSLGGPRLNTEAFF. CDR3 nucleotides: TGCGCCAGCAGCTTGGGTGGGCCGCGCTTGAACACTGAAGCTTTCTTT. The chain has TRBV5-1 and TRBJ1-1; D gene ambiguous. Deletions cut 0 bases from V and 0 bases from J, with 12 bases between. This CDR3 has 16 amino acids. Looked up from germline, CDR1 is SGHRS and CDR2 is YFSETQ.

This chain links TRBV5-1 with TRBJ2-7, with 9 bases fitting TRBD1. The CDR3 length is 14 residues. After removal of 7 bases from V and 3 bases from J, the junction contained 8 bases not matched to a gene. Germline CDR1 reads SGHRS; CDR2 reads YFSETQ. The CDR3 DNA follows: TGCGCCAGCTCTCCGGGACAGGGAGACTACGAGCAGTACTTC. Translated: CASSPGQGDYEQYF.

This clone has only one observation. The rearrangement uses TRBV19 and TRBJ2-7, with D perhaps TRBD2 (5 bases). Germline CDR1 reads LNHDA; CDR2 reads SQIVND (reference sequence). The CDR3 is 12 residues long. The V end lost 5 bases, the J end lost 5 bases, and 10 bases lay between the germline ends. CDR3 nucleotide sequence: TGTGCCAGTAGTGGAGGTTTCCACGAGCAGTACTTC. Protein sequence: CASSGGFHEQYF.

The chain employs TRBV2 and TRBJ1-5; the D gene is possibly TRBD1 (5 bases). There are 16 residues in the CDR3. From germline, CDR1 is SNHLY and CDR2 FYNNEI. V was cut by 6 bases and J by 0 bases, with 15 bases left in between. In DNA, the CDR3 is TGTGCCAGCAGGACCGGGACGGAGGGTAGCAATCAGCCCCAGCATTTT. This sequence encodes CASRTGTEGSNQPQHF.

The chain is built from TRBV7-2 and TRBJ2-7; a weak D match, TRBD1 (5 bases). Germline V gives CDR1 SGHTA, CDR2 FQGNSA. The CDR3 extends over 14 amino acids. V was cut by 3 bases and J by 1 base, with 10 bases left in between. CDR3 bases: TGTGCCAGCAGCTTGGGGCCGAGGTCCTACGAGCAGTACTTC. As protein: CASSLGPRSYEQYF.

In its sample, this clone was seen once. The chain is built from TRBV7-9 and TRBJ1-1; 7 positions match TRBD1. V was pared by 5 bases and J by 5 bases, with 5 bases of the junction left unmatched. The CDR3 contains 13 residues. In germline, CDR1 is SEHNR, CDR2 FQNEAQ (reference sequence). CDR3 nucleotide sequence: TGTGCCAGCAGCCCTACAGGGGAGACTGAAGCTTTCTTT. It is translated as CASSPTGETEAFF.

This clone was found once. The chain employs TRBV19 and TRBJ1-1; D perhaps matches TRBD1 (5 bases). The V end was cut by 3 bases, the J end by 4 bases, with 15 bases between. In germline, CDR1 is LNHDA, CDR2 SQIVND (reference sequence). The CDR3 covers 15 residues. The CDR3 sequence: CASSIDPGFGTEAFF. The CDR3 region has the DNA TGTGCCAGTAGTATCGATCCAGGGTTTGGCACTGAAGCTTTCTTT.

The count of this clone is one. The gene calls are TRBV25-1 and TRBJ1-6; TRBD1 might be the D (6 bases). Germline V gene sequence: CDR1 MGHDK, CDR2 SYGVNS. V lost 5 bases and J 15 bases, leaving 14 bases between the germline ends. The CDR3 spans 12 residues. Written as DNA, the CDR3 is TGTGCCAGCAGTCTAACAGGGATTTTCCTCCACTTT. Its protein product is CASSLTGIFLHF.

The chain recombines TRBV4-2 with TRBJ2-3; 11 nucleotides match TRBD2. Trimming removed 0 bases from V and 1 base from J; junction bases left unmatched: 0. The CDR3 is 16 residues long. Germline-derived CDR1 and CDR2 are LGHNA and YNFKEQ. CDR3 DNA sequence: TGTGCCAGCAGCCAAGAACTAGCGGGGGGCACAGATACGCAGTATTTT. As protein: CASSQELAGGTDTQYF.

The rearrangement links TRBV4-1 to TRBJ1-5; D call uncertain. V dropped 3 bases and J dropped 1 base, with 13 bases sitting between them. Germline V gene sequence: CDR1 MGHRA, CDR2 YSYEKL. The CDR3 consists of 16 residues. The CDR3 is CASSHPKEGSNQPQHF. Written as DNA, the CDR3 is TGCGCCAGCAGCCACCCGAAGGAAGGGAGCAATCAGCCCCAGCATTTT.

The chain is built from TRBV30 and TRBJ2-7; D gene ambiguous. Trimming removed 2 bases at V and 4 bases at J, with 9 bases between. In germline, CDR1 is GTSNPN, CDR2 SVGIG (reference sequence). CDR3 length: 12 residues. This chain's CDR3 is CAWSSTRYEQYF. The CDR3 DNA reads TGTGCCTGGAGTAGTACGCGGTACGAGCAGTACTTC.

This clone has only one observation. The V and J genes are TRBV14 and TRBJ1-2; perhaps TRBD1 as D (6 bases). The germline CDR1 and CDR2 sequences are SGHDN and FVKESK. Trimming removed 2 bases from V and 2 bases from J, with 12 bases in between. The CDR3 runs 15 residues. The CDR3 reads CASSQSGGQNYGYTF. CDR3 sequence (DNA): TGTGCCAGCAGCCAATCCGGGGGGCAGAACTATGGCTACACCTTC.

The V gene is TRBV6-6, the J gene TRBJ2-7, with 9 bases aligning to TRBD1. The CDR3 has 15 amino acids. CDR1 MNHNY and CDR2 SVGAGI come from the germline V gene (reference sequence). The J segment lost 7 bases and the V segment lost 4 bases, leaving 11 bases of the junction unmatched. The DNA for the CDR3 is TGTGCCAGCAGTTCCCTGGACAGGGGCTCCGTGGAGCAGTACTTC. Protein sequence: CASSSLDRGSVEQYF.

The chain recombines TRBV18 with TRBJ2-7; the D gene is possibly TRBD1 (6 bases). Trimming cost V 3 bases and J 5 bases, with 14 bases left between them. This CDR3 is built from 14 residues. The germline V gene has CDR1 KGHSH and CDR2 LQKENI. The chain's CDR3 is CASSPMTGGDEQYF. In nucleotides, the CDR3 is TGTGCCAGCTCACCTATGACAGGCGGCGACGAGCAGTACTTC. Variable domain in full (rest from reference TRBV18 and TRBJ2-7): NAGVMQNPRHLVRRRGQEARLRCSPMKGHSHVYWYRQLPEEGLKFMVYLQKENIIDESGMPKERFSAEFPKEGPSILRIQQVVRGDSAAYFCASSPMTGGDEQYFGPGTRLTVT.

The chain uses TRBV28 and TRBJ1-2; D possibly corresponds to TRBD1 (6 bases). Germline V CDR1 and CDR2: MDHEN, SYDVKM. The CDR3 contains 15 residues. Trimming left V 8 bases short and J 6 bases short, with 22 bases between. The CDR3 nucleotides read TGTGCCAGCCAACAAACGGGGCAGGGGAGGGATGGCTACACCTTC. This sequence encodes CASQQTGQGRDGYTF.

This chain links TRBV18 with TRBJ2-2; 8 nucleotides line up with TRBD1. The V gene's germline CDR1 is KGHSH and CDR2 LQKENI. V trimming: 4 bases; J trimming: 2 bases; junction bases outside the gene matches: 6. The CDR3 contains 16 residues. The chain's CDR3 is CASSQEDRANTGELFF. The CDR3, as DNA: TGTGCCAGCTCACAAGAGGACAGGGCAAACACCGGGGAGCTGTTTTTT. Filled out from reference TRBV18 and TRBJ2-2, the complete variable domain reads NAGVMQNPRHLVRRRGQEARLRCSPMKGHSHVYWYRQLPEEGLKFMVYLQKENIIDESGMPKERFSAEFPKEGPSILRIQQVVRGDSAAYFCASSQEDRANTGELFFGEGSRLTVL.

The gene calls are TRBV4-2 and TRBJ1-1, with D possibly matching TRBD1 (5 bases). CDR3 length: 16 amino acids. Germline CDR1 LGHNA, CDR2 YNFKEQ. V shed 4 bases and J shed 0 bases, with 15 bases lying between them. The CDR3 here is CASSPLGAGMNTEAFF. CDR3 DNA: TGTGCCAGCAGCCCCCTCGGGGCAGGGATGAACACTGAAGCTTTCTTT.

J is TRBJ1-5 and V is TRBV18; 8 bases are shared with TRBD1. V shed 4 bases and J 2 bases; nucleotides not matched to a gene: 1. Germline values: CDR1 KGHSH, CDR2 LQKENI. The CDR3 length is 14 residues. The CDR3 here is CASSQGQGNQPQHF. The CDR3 DNA sequence: TGTGCCAGCTCACAGGGACAGGGCAATCAGCCCCAGCATTTT.

V gene TRBV9 combines with J gene TRBJ2-5, with TRBD2 matching 10 bases. CDR3 length: 17 amino acids. CDR1 is SGDLS, CDR2 YYNGEE, per germline. V gave up 5 bases and J gave up 5 bases; unmatched junction bases: 15. CDR3 loop: CASSSTPSGGAFETQYF. The CDR3 bases are TGTGCCAGCAGTAGTACTCCAAGCGGGGGGGCCTTTGAGACCCAGTACTTC.